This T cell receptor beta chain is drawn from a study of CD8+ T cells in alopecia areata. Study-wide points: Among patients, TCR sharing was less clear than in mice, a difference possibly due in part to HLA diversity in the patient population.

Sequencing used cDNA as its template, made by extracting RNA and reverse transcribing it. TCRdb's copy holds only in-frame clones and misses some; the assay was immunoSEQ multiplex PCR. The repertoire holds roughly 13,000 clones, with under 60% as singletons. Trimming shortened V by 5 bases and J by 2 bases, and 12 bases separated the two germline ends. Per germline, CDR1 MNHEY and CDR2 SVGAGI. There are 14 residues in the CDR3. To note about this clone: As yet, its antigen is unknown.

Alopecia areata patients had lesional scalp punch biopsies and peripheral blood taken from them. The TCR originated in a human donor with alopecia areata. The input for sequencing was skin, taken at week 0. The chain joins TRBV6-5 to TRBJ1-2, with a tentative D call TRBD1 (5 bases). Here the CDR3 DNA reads TGTGCCAGCAGTCCGGGGGGACCAAACTATGGCTACACCTTC. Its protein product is CASSPGGPNYGYTF.